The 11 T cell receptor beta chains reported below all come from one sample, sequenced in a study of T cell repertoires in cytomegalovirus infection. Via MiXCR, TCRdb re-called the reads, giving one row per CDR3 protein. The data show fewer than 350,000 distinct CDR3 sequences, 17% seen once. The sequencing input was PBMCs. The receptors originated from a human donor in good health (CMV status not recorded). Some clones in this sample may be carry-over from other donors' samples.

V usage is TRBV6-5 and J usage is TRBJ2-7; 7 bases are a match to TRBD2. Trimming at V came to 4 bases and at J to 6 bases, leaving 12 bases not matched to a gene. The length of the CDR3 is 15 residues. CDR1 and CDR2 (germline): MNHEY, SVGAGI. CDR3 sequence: CASSFRAGKSSEQYF. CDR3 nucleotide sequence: TGTGCCAGCAGTTTTCGAGCGGGGAAATCGAGCGAGCAGTACTTC.

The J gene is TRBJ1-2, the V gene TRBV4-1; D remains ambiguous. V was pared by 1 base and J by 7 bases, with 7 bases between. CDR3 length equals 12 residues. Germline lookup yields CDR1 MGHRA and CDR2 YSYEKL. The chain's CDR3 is CASSQGWGGYTF. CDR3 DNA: TGCGCCAGCAGCCAAGGGTGGGGTGGCTACACCTTC.

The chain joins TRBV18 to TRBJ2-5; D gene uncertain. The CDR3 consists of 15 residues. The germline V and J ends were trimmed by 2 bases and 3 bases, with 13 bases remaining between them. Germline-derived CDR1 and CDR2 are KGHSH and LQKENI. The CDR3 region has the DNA TGTGCCAGCTCACCATCTGCGCCGCCCGAAGAGACCCAGTACTTC. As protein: CASSPSAPPEETQYF.

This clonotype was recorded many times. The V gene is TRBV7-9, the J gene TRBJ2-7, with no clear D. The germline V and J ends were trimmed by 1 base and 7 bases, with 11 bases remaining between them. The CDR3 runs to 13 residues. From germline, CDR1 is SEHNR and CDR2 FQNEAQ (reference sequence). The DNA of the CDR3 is TGTGCCAGCAGCTTAGAACTCCGAGGAGAGCAGTACTTC. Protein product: CASSLELRGEQYF.

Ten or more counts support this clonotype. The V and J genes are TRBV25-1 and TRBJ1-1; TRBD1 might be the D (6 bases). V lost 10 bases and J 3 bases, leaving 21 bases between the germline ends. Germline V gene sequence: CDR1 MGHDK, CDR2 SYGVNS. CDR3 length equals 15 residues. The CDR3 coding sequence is TGTGCCACCACCGATTTAAGAAAGGGGGACACTGAAGCTTTCTTT. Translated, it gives CATTDLRKGDTEAFF.

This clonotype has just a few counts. DNA of the CDR3: TGTGCCAGCAGTTACTCCCGGGCAGGGAACACTGAAGCTTTCTTT. This gives the protein CASSYSRAGNTEAFF. The chain recombines TRBV6-5 with TRBJ1-1, with D hard to call. Trimming stripped 0 bases from V and 1 base from J, with 9 bases between. There are 15 residues in the CDR3. CDR1 is MNHEY, CDR2 SVGAGI, per germline.

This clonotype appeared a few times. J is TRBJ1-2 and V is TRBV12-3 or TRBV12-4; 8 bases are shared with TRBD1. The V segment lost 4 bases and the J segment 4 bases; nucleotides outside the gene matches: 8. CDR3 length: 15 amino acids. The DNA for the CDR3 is TGTGCCAGCAGTTGGGGACAGGCGCGTGGCTATGGCTACACCTTC. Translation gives CASSWGQARGYGYTF.

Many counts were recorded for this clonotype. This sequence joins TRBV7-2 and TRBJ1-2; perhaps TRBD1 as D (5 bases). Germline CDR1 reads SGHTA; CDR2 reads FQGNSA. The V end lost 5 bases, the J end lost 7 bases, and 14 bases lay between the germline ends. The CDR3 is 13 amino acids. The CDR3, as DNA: TGTGCCAGCAGCCCTGGGGCCTTCGGTGGCTACACCTTC. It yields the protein CASSPGAFGGYTF.

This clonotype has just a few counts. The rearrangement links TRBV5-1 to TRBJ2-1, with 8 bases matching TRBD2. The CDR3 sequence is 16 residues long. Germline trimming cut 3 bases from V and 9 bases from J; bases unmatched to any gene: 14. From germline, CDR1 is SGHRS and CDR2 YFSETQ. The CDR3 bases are TGCGCCAGCAGCTGGGATTCCGGGGGGGCCACGAGTGAGCAGTTCTTC. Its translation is CASSWDSGGATSEQFF.

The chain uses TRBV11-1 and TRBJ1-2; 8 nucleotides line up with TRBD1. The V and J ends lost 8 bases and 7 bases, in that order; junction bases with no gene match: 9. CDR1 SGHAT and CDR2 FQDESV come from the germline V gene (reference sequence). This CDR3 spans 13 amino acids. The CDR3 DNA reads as TGTGCCAGCGGACCTCAGGGGGCGTTTGGCTACACCTTC. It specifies CASGPQGAFGYTF.

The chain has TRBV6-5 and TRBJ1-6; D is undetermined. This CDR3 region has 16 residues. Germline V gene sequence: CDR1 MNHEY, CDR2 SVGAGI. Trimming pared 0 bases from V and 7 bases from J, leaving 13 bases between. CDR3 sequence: CASSYSKATRNSPLHF. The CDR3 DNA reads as TGTGCCAGCAGTTACTCGAAGGCGACAAGGAATTCACCCCTCCACTTT.